This T cell receptor (beta chain) was obtained from a study of shared clonotypes between healthy human individuals. Method: immunoSEQ multiplex PCR; TCRdb's copy keeps in-frame clones and lacks some. This table has approximately 1.5 million clones, 95% to 99% appearing once. Trimming took 2 bases from V and 0 from J; bases not matched to a gene: 3. CDR3 length: 15 amino acids. CDR1 MNHNS and CDR2 SASEGT come from the germline V gene. This sequence was found in a man younger than 40 in good health. The chain links TRBV6-1 to TRBJ1-1, with TRBD1 matching over 7 bases. The material sequenced was naive CD4+ T cells sorted from blood. The sample's subset: CD45RA+ positively selected. CDR3 nucleotides: TGTGCCAGCAGTGAAACGCAGGGGGTGAACACTGAAGCTTTCTTT. Protein sequence: CASSETQGVNTEAFF.